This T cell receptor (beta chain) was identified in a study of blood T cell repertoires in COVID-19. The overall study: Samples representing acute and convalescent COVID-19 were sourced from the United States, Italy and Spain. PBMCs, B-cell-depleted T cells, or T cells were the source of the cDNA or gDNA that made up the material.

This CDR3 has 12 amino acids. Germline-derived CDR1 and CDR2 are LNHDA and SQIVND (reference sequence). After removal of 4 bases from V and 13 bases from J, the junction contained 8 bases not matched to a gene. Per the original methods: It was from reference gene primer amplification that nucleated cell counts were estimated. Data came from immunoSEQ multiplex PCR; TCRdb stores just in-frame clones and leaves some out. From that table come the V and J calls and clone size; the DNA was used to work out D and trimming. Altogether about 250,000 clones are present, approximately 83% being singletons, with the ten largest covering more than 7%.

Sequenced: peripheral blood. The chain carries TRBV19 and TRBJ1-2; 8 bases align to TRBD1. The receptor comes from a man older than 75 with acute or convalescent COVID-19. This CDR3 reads CASSTGQGTFTF. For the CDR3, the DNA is TGTGCCAGTAGTACTGGACAGGGAACTTTCACCTTC.